This T cell receptor beta chain was documented in a study of blood T cell repertoires in COVID-19. Study overall: Collection of acute and convalescent COVID-19 samples took place in the United States, Italy and Spain. In each case, the material was cDNA or gDNA derived from T cells, B-cell-depleted T cells, or PBMCs.

Data came from immunoSEQ multiplex PCR; TCRdb stores just in-frame clones and leaves some out. Among roughly 250,000 clones, approximately 86% were seen once, and the ten largest hold about 1.5%. CDR3 length: 15 residues. Germline-derived CDR1 and CDR2 are LGHDT and YNNKEL (reference sequence). The V segment lost 5 bases and the J segment 4 bases; nucleotides outside the gene matches: 9. Recovery among Cohort 3 donors was established by two negative PCRs, clearance, or symptom resolution. Sample: PBMCs or T cells enriched from blood (not recorded which). The receptor was isolated from a woman in her 50s who had recovered from COVID-19. The chain employs TRBV3-1 (or the pseudogene TRBV3-2) and TRBJ2-5, with TRBD1 identical over 8 bases. The DNA for the CDR3 is TGTGCCAGCAGCTCGGACAGGGTTGGGCTAGAGACCCAGTACTTC. Translation gives CASSSDRVGLETQYF.